These 15 T cell receptor beta chains originate from one sample sequenced in a study of blood T cell repertoires in COVID-19. TCRdb's table, derived via immunoSEQ multiplex PCR, lists solely in-frame clones and lacks some. Found here are over 150,000 clones, 70% to 90% of them singletons; the top ten hold roughly 2.7%. What was sequenced was peripheral blood. All receptors derive from a woman aged 80 or older with COVID-19, enrolled during active disease.

CDR3 DNA: TGTGCCAGTAGTATGGGCAGCTACGAGCAGTACTTC. Its protein is CASSMGSYEQYF. This chain joins TRBV19 and TRBJ2-7; D gene ambiguous. Looked up from germline, CDR1 is LNHDA and CDR2 is SQIVND (reference sequence). The germline V and J ends were trimmed by 3 bases and 3 bases, with 6 bases remaining between them. This CDR3 comprises 12 residues.

This clone was seen more than once but under ten times. This chain uses TRBV6-5 with TRBJ1-2; 7 positions agree with TRBD1. CDR3 length equals 15 residues. Germline V gene lookup returns CDR1 MNHEY and CDR2 SVGAGI. V lost 6 bases and J lost 6; bases outside the gene matches: 13. CDR3 bases: TGTGCCAGCAGACAACAGGGACAGCAGTCCGATGGCTACACCTTC. This sequence encodes CASRQQGQQSDGYTF.

This clone has just one count. The rearrangement joins TRBV6-6 to TRBJ1-2, with D possibly matching TRBD1 (5 bases). This CDR3 has 15 residues. Trimming shortened V by 7 bases and J by 4 bases, and 19 bases separated the two germline ends. From germline, CDR1 is MNHNY and CDR2 SVGAGI (reference sequence). The CDR3 bases are TGTGCCAGCAACAATGACGACAGACAGTTCTATGGCTACACCTTC. It yields the protein CASNNDDRQFYGYTF.

V and J are TRBV30 and TRBJ1-2; D unclear. Trimming took 8 bases from V and 1 from J, leaving 11 bases between them. The CDR3 runs 12 residues. Germline CDR1 reads GTSNPN; CDR2 reads SVGIG (reference sequence). The CDR3 DNA reads TGTGCCCAGCCGCGGGTTAACTATGGCTACACCTTC. This translates into CAQPRVNYGYTF.

The V call is TRBV5-6, the J call TRBJ2-3; TRBD1 aligns across 9 bases. The CDR3 has 17 residues. CDR1 is SGHDT, CDR2 YYEEEE, per germline. After removal of 3 bases from V and 2 bases from J, the junction contained 10 bases not matched to a gene. The CDR3 sequence is CASSSTSGTGITDTQYF. The DNA for the CDR3 is TGTGCCAGCAGCTCAACTTCCGGGACAGGGATCACAGATACGCAGTATTTT.

The V gene is TRBV3-1 (or the pseudogene TRBV3-2), the J gene TRBJ2-7, with D tentatively TRBD2 (6 bases). The CDR3 has 15 residues. Deletions cut 4 bases from V and 2 bases from J, with 15 bases between. CDR1 and CDR2 (germline): LGHDT, YNNKEL (reference sequence). The CDR3 DNA sequence: TGTGCCAGCAGCCCACGGGAGAGGGCCACCTACGAGCAGTACTTC. Protein: CASSPRERATYEQYF.

CDR3 in DNA: TGTGCCAGCACTCCTGGGACACTGGGAGAGCAGTACTTC. Protein product: CASTPGTLGEQYF. The J gene is TRBJ2-7, the V gene TRBV2, with D perhaps matching TRBD1 (6 bases). With 7 bases removed from V and 7 bases from J, the gap between germline ends came to 17 bases. CDR3 length equals 13 residues. The germline V gene has CDR1 SNHLY and CDR2 FYNNEI.

The J gene is TRBJ2-3, the V gene TRBV4-1, with D unresolved. Trimming left V 2 bases short and J 3 bases short, with 3 bases between. This CDR3 spans 12 amino acids. The germline gives CDR1 MGHRA, CDR2 YSYEKL. Here the CDR3 reads CASSQTTDTQYF. The CDR3 nucleotides read TGCGCCAGCAGCCAAACTACAGATACGCAGTATTTT.

The V gene is TRBV24-1, the J gene TRBJ2-4; 9 bases line up with TRBD1. CDR1 and CDR2 from the germline V gene are KGHDR and SFDVKD. V trimming: 4 bases; J trimming: 6 bases; junction bases outside the gene matches: 6. This CDR3 is built from 15 residues. The CDR3 nucleotides read TGTGCCACCAGTGACACACAGGGGGCTGGAAACATTCAGTACTTC. It codes for CATSDTQGAGNIQYF.

This chain uses TRBV5-4 with TRBJ1-6; 8 nucleotides match TRBD1. Germline assignment: CDR1 SGHNT and CDR2 YYREEE (reference sequence). Germline trimming cut 3 bases from V and 4 bases from J; bases unmatched to any gene: 6. The CDR3 extends over 16 amino acids. Here the CDR3 reads CASSWGQDFYNSPLHF. The CDR3 DNA follows: TGTGCCAGCAGCTGGGGACAGGATTTTTATAATTCACCCCTCCACTTT.

The chain recombines TRBV11-2 with TRBJ2-1; 9 bases align to TRBD1. From germline, CDR1 is SGHAT and CDR2 FQNNGV. V lost 6 bases to trimming and J lost 9 bases; unmatched junction nucleotides: 6. This CDR3 contains 13 residues. The CDR3 DNA sequence: TGTGCCAGCAGACCAACAGGGGGCTTTGAGCAGTTCTTC. Amino acids: CASRPTGGFEQFF.

The sample holds a few counts of this clone. This chain joins TRBV7-2 and TRBJ1-6, with TRBD1 matching over 10 bases. Germline V gives CDR1 SGHTA, CDR2 FQGNSA. With V trimmed by 2 bases and J by 7 bases, 2 bases remained unmatched. CDR3 length equals 15 residues. The CDR3 reads CASSLTGQGNSPLHF. DNA of the CDR3: TGTGCCAGCAGCTTAACGGGACAGGGGAATTCACCCCTCCACTTT.

V usage is TRBV29-1 and J usage is TRBJ1-2, with D possibly being TRBD1 (5 bases). Per the germline V gene, CDR1 is SQVTM and CDR2 is ANQGSEA. This CDR3 spans 13 amino acids. Trimming took off 3 bases at V and 4 bases at J, with 12 bases between the two ends. DNA for the CDR3: TGCAGCGTTGAGCGGGACCGGCCCTATGGCTACACCTTC. As protein: CSVERDRPYGYTF.

This chain connects TRBV7-2 to TRBJ2-5, with D perhaps TRBD2 (5 bases). The CDR3 runs to 13 residues. Trimming pared 8 bases from V and 5 bases from J, leaving 15 bases between. CDR1 SGHTA and CDR2 FQGNSA come from the germline V gene. The CDR3 sequence: CASSLSRRETQYF. The CDR3 bases are TGTGCCAGCTCCCTATCCCGGAGGGAGACCCAGTACTTC.

The CDR3 DNA reads as TGTGCCACCCAATCTGGGGCCAACGTCCTGACTTTC. As protein: CATQSGANVLTF. J is TRBJ2-6 and V is TRBV28; D remains ambiguous. Germline lookup yields CDR1 MDHEN and CDR2 SYDVKM. The V end was cut by 10 bases, the J end by 1 base, with 5 bases between. The CDR3 extends over 12 amino acids.